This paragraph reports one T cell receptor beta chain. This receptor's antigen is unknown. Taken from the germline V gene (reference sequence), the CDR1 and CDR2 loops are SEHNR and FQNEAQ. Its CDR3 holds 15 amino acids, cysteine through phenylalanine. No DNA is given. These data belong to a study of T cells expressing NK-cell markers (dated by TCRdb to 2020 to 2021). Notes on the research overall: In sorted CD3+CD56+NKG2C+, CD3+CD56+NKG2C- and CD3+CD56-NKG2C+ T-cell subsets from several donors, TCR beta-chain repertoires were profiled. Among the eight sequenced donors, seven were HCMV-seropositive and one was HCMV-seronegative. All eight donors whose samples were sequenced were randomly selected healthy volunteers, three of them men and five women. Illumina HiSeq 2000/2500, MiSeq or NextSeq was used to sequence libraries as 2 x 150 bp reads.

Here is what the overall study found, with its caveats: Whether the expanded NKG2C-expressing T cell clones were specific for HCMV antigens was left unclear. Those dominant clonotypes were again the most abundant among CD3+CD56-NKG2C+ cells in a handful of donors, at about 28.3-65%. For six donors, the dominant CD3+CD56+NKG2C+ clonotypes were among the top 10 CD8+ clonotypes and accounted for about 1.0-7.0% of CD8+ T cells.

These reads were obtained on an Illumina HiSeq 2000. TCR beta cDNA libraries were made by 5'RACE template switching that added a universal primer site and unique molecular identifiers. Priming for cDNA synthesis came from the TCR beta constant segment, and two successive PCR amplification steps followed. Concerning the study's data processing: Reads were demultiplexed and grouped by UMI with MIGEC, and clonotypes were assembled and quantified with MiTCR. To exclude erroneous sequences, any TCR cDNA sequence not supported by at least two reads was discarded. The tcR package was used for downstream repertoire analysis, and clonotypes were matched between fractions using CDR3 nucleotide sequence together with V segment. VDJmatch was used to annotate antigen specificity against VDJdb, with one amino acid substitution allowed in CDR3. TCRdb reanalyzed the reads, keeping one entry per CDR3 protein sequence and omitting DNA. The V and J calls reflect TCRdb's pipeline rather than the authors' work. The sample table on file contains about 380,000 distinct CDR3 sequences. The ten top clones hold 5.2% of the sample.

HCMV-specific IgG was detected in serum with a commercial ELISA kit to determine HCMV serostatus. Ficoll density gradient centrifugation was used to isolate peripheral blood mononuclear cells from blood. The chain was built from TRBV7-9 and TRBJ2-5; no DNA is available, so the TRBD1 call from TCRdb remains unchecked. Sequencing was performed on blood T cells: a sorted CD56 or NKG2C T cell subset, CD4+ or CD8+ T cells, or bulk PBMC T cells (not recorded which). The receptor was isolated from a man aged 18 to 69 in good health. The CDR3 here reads CASSSATGGGETQYF.